This TCR beta chain was captured by sequencing in a study of T cells in Graves' hyperthyroidism and ophthalmopathy. Amplification of TCR beta CDR3 regions was performed using RNA transcripts as template. The TCR CDR3 first-round RT-PCR relied on the HTBI primer set. One entry per CDR3 protein, called by TCRdb with MiXCR from the multiplex PCR reads. The sample comprises fewer than 250,000 distinct CDR3 sequences, roughly 15% of which are singletons, and 28% rests with the top ten. CDR1 and CDR2 from the germline V gene are KGHSH and LQKENI. The CDR3 loop spans 13 amino acids. The germline V and J ends were trimmed by 1 base and 5 bases, with 8 bases remaining between them.

The sequenced sample consisted of blood. This clonotype was sampled from a woman under 30 with Graves' ophthalmopathy. The V gene is TRBV18, the J gene TRBJ1-2; D unresolved. CDR3 amino acids: CASSPLKAYGYTF. The CDR3 DNA reads TGTGCCAGCTCACCACTAAAGGCGTATGGCTACACCTTC.